Sequencing of this T cell receptor (beta chain) was carried out in a study of blood T cells in healthy people across ages. Notes on this clonotype: Antigen: not known.

V was pared by 3 bases and J by 7 bases, with 6 bases of the junction left unmatched. CDR1 LGHNA and CDR2 YSLEER come from the germline V gene. CDR3 length: 15 residues. Study conclusions and caveats: The percentage of naive T cells correlated strongly with TCR beta diversity.

A second PCR, run for roughly 7 to 12 cycles, used a sample-barcoded 5' primer plus a J-beta primer mix. Every sample gave at least 2.5 million paired-end reads containing CDR3. TCRdb itself ran the 5' RACE reads through MiXCR, one entry per CDR3 protein. Of 800,000 to 950,000 distinct CDR3 sequences in the sample, 35% to 40% were seen once. The sequenced material came from blood. The V call is TRBV4-3, the J call TRBJ1-6; 7 bases are a match to TRBD1. The TCR originated in a young man in good health. CDR3 DNA sequence: TGCGCCAGCAGCCACTCCGGGACAGTGAATTCACCCCTCCACTTT. Protein product: CASSHSGTVNSPLHF.